These T cell receptor beta chains were read from a single sample in a study of blood T cells in healthy people across ages. Via MiXCR, TCRdb re-called the 5' RACE reads, giving one row per CDR3 protein. The top ten clones hold around 21% of a sample with 650,000 to 950,000 distinct CDR3 sequences, under 55% of them seen once. Sequenced input: blood. These receptors were collected from a man aged 55 to 69 in good health. The CDR3 runs from the conserved cysteine through the conserved F or W. Each record gives: V gene, clone size, D gene, J gene, CDR3 protein, CDR3 DNA. A D gene is named only where the DNA matches it firmly. Some rows mark clone size as missing; the rest say once, few, many or name a class of expanded clone.

TRBV20-1	.	.	TRBJ2-2	CSARGRSSANTGELFF	TGCAGTGCTAGAGGTAGATCATCCGCGAACACTGGGGAGCTGTTTTTT
TRBV12-3/TRBV12-4	.	TRBD1	TRBJ1-5	CASSAWGQGDQPQHF	TGTGCCAGCAGTGCATGGGGACAGGGGGATCAGCCCCAGCATTTT
TRBV2	.	TRBD1	TRBJ2-3	CASRGQGGAQYF	TGTGCCAGCAGAGGACAGGGGGGCGCGCAGTATTTT
TRBV24-1	.	.	TRBJ2-4	CATSDGGLGKNIQYF	TGTGCCACCAGTGATGGGGGTCTGGGCAAAAACATTCAGTACTTC
TRBV27	.	TRBD2	TRBJ2-5	CASSRLAGGINEQYF	TGTGCCAGCAGTCGCCTAGCGGGAGGGATAAATGAGCAGTACTTC
TRBV28	.	.	TRBJ2-2	CASSPIPPINTGELFF	TGTGCCAGCAGTCCTATACCGCCAATAAACACCGGGGAGCTGTTTTTT
TRBV7-2	.	TRBD1	TRBJ2-7	CASSRWGQGSYEQYF	TGTGCCAGCAGTAGATGGGGACAGGGATCCTACGAGCAGTACTTC
TRBV4-1	few	.	TRBJ2-3	CASSQDPRIGTDTQYF	TGCGCCAGCAGCCAAGACCCAAGGATAGGCACAGATACGCAGTATTTT
TRBV7-9	.	TRBD1	TRBJ2-6	CASPGTGDYSGANVLTF	TGTGCCAGTCCTGGGACAGGGGATTATTCTGGGGCCAACGTCCTGACTTTC
TRBV7-2	.	TRBD2	TRBJ2-5	CASSPGGEPLREQYF	TGTGCCAGCAGCCCGGGAGGGGAACCCCTGCGGGAGCAGTACTTC
TRBV7-9	.	TRBD1	TRBJ2-1	CASSQRQGQNEQFF	TGTGCCAGCAGCCAGAGACAGGGTCAAAATGAGCAGTTCTTC
TRBV9	.	TRBD2	TRBJ2-1	CASSVGRGGLEQFF	TGTGCCAGCAGCGTAGGGCGGGGGGGCCTCGAGCAGTTCTTC
TRBV6-2/TRBV6-3	.	.	TRBJ2-3	CASSYGPKRDTDTQYF	TGTGCCAGCAGTTATGGGCCGAAAAGAGACACAGATACGCAGTATTTT
TRBV10-2	.	.	TRBJ1-2	CACSRPGGADGYTF	TGCGCCTGCAGCCGCCCGGGTGGGGCGGATGGCTACACCTTC
TRBV11-2	few	.	TRBJ2-3	CASSSGGFTDTQYF	TGTGCCAGCAGCTCAGGGGGGTTCACAGATACGCAGTATTTT
TRBV2	.	.	TRBJ2-1	CASRWDPSSYEQFF	TGTGCCAGCAGGTGGGACCCCAGCTCCTACGAGCAGTTCTTC
TRBV7-8	few	.	TRBJ2-3	CASSREGQTYTDTQYF	TGTGCCAGCAGCCGAGAGGGACAAACCTACACAGATACGCAGTATTTT
TRBV7-9	.	.	TRBJ2-7	CASSATIADEQYF	TGTGCCAGCAGCGCCACCATTGCTGACGAGCAGTACTTC
TRBV4-3	.	.	TRBJ2-5	CASSQGYSYGRETQYF	TGCGCCAGCAGCCAAGGTTACTCCTACGGGCGAGAGACCCAGTACTTC
TRBV20-1	.	.	TRBJ2-4	CSARVQGGWAKNIQYF	TGCAGTGCTAGGGTACAGGGCGGGTGGGCCAAAAACATTCAGTACTTC
TRBV7-8	.	TRBD2	TRBJ2-5	CASSSQTGGQYF	TGTGCCAGCAGCTCACAGACGGGAGGGCAGTACTTC
TRBV7-2	few	TRBD1	TRBJ2-7	CASSYSGQGFSEQYF	TGTGCCAGCAGCTATTCGGGACAGGGGTTCTCCGAGCAGTACTTC
TRBV28	.	.	TRBJ1-4	CASGATEVRRANEKLFF	TGTGCCAGCGGGGCGACCGAGGTTAGGCGCGCTAATGAAAAACTGTTTTTT
TRBV5-1	.	.	TRBJ2-7	CASSSLAPYEQYF	TGCGCCAGCAGCTCCCTGGCCCCCTACGAGCAGTACTTC
TRBV7-2	.	.	TRBJ1-1	CASSSQGLATEAFF	TGTGCCAGCAGCTCTCAGGGGCTGGCCACTGAAGCTTTCTTT
TRBV6-1	.	.	TRBJ1-5	CASSEGSGRNQPQHF	TGTGCCAGCAGTGAGGGGTCCGGCAGGAATCAGCCCCAGCATTTT
TRBV7-2	few	TRBD1	TRBJ2-7	CASSTGQGRSSYEQYF	TGTGCCAGCAGTACGGGACAGGGACGATCCTCCTACGAGCAGTACTTC
TRBV4-1	few	.	TRBJ2-1	CASSQGSVWSSYNEQFF	TGCGCCAGCAGCCAAGGGTCGGTCTGGAGCTCCTACAATGAGCAGTTCTTC
TRBV10-3	few	.	TRBJ1-1	CATGADSPEAFF	TGTGCCACAGGGGCCGACTCCCCTGAAGCTTTCTTT
TRBV20-1	many	.	TRBJ2-7	CSPRGLSSYEQYF	TGCAGCCCTAGGGGACTGAGCTCCTACGAGCAGTACTTC
TRBV6-6	.	TRBD1	TRBJ1-6	CASTPDRGNSPLHF	TGTGCCAGCACTCCTGACAGGGGTAATTCACCCCTCCACTTT
TRBV6-2/TRBV6-3	.	.	TRBJ2-1	CASTDTSYNEQFF	TGTGCCAGTACAGATACTAGCTACAATGAGCAGTTCTTC
TRBV7-2	.	TRBD2	TRBJ2-7	CASSWALAGGNEQYF	TGTGCCAGCAGCTGGGCCCTAGCGGGGGGGAATGAGCAGTACTTC
TRBV20-1	.	TRBD1	TRBJ1-3	CSATRDRDPLAGNTIYF	TGCAGTGCTACCCGGGACAGGGATCCCCTCGCCGGGAACACCATATATTTT
TRBV20-1	.	TRBD1	TRBJ2-7	CSAYPGTGIYEQYF	TGCAGTGCCTACCCCGGGACAGGGATCTACGAGCAGTACTTC
TRBV27	.	.	TRBJ1-2	CASRQRAEMGLGYGYTF	TGTGCCAGCAGACAAAGGGCAGAAATGGGGTTGGGCTATGGCTACACCTTC
TRBV30	.	.	TRBJ2-1	CAWSVKRSSYNEQFF	TGTGCCTGGAGTGTAAAAAGGAGCTCCTACAATGAGCAGTTCTTC
TRBV28	.	.	TRBJ1-2	CASRDFNYGYTF	TGTGCCAGCAGGGATTTTAACTATGGCTACACCTTC
TRBV20-1	few	.	TRBJ2-1	CSDFGGPPNEQFF	TGCAGTGACTTCGGGGGGCCACCAAATGAGCAGTTCTTC
TRBV6-2/TRBV6-3	.	.	TRBJ2-5	CASTQGDSFGTQYF	TGTGCCAGCACCCAAGGAGATAGTTTTGGGACCCAGTACTTC
TRBV20-1	few	TRBD2	TRBJ2-7	CSARLSGRNYEQYF	TGCAGTGCTAGACTTAGCGGGAGAAACTACGAGCAGTACTTC
TRBV7-2	few	TRBD2	TRBJ2-2	CASSLSTSGGAGLFF	TGTGCCAGCAGCTTATCGACTAGCGGGGGGGCCGGGCTGTTTTTT
TRBV11-3	many	.	TRBJ2-2	CASSSLQGRSGELFF	TGTGCCAGCAGCTCCTTGCAGGGACGGAGCGGGGAGCTGTTTTTT
TRBV6-6	.	.	TRBJ1-4	CASSNPHRTNEKLFF	TGTGCCAGCAGTAACCCACACAGAACTAATGAAAAACTGTTTTTT
TRBV4-2	.	.	TRBJ2-1	CASSQVGTTSYNEQFF	TGTGCCAGCAGCCAGGTTGGGACAACCTCCTACAATGAGCAGTTCTTC
TRBV7-2	many	.	TRBJ1-2	CASSPWTATNYGYTF	TGTGCCAGCAGCCCCTGGACAGCTACTAACTATGGCTACACCTTC
TRBV4-3	.	TRBD2	TRBJ2-3	CASSHSRGGSITDTQYF	TGCGCCAGCAGCCACTCACGGGGGGGATCCATCACAGATACGCAGTATTTT
TRBV30	.	.	TRBJ2-1	CAWSQRNEQFF	TGTGCCTGGAGTCAGAGGAATGAGCAGTTCTTC
TRBV20-1	.	.	TRBJ2-7	CSASGTPGLGEQYF	TGCAGTGCCTCCGGGACTCCCGGTCTAGGCGAGCAGTACTTC
TRBV4-3	.	.	TRBJ2-7	CASSPAAGISYEQYF	TGCGCCAGCAGCCCAGCTGCGGGGATCTCCTACGAGCAGTACTTC
TRBV7-9	.	.	TRBJ2-1	CASGADNNEQFF	TGTGCCAGCGGGGCGGACAACAATGAGCAGTTCTTC
TRBV9	few	.	TRBJ2-7	CASSPGGTSYEQYF	TGTGCCAGCAGCCCAGGGGGGACATCCTACGAGCAGTACTTC
TRBV12-3/TRBV12-4	few	.	TRBJ2-5	CASTLFQGLFQETQYF	TGTGCCAGCACTCTCTTTCAGGGTCTTTTCCAAGAGACCCAGTACTTC
TRBV28	.	TRBD2	TRBJ2-7	CASSPPSGSTYEQYF	TGTGCCAGCAGCCCTCCTAGCGGGAGCACCTACGAGCAGTACTTC
TRBV20-1	.	.	TRBJ1-2	CSARPEINYGYTF	TGCAGTGCTAGGCCAGAGATTAACTATGGCTACACCTTC
TRBV6-5	few	TRBD2	TRBJ2-1	CASSYSGARTSGNEQFF	TGTGCCAGCAGTTACTCCGGGGCGAGGACTAGCGGCAATGAGCAGTTCTTC
TRBV2	.	.	TRBJ2-3	CASSHRLSTDTQYF	TGTGCCAGCAGTCACAGACTTAGCACAGATACGCAGTATTTT
TRBV5-1	.	.	TRBJ2-7	CASSSSPAAYEQYF	TGCGCCAGCAGCTCCTCCCCAGCAGCCTACGAGCAGTACTTC
TRBV20-1	few	.	TRBJ2-3	CSTYQGSTDTQYF	TGCAGTACGTACCAGGGGAGCACAGATACGCAGTATTTT
TRBV6-2/TRBV6-3	.	.	TRBJ1-1	CASSATGRPREAFF	TGTGCCAGCAGTGCAACTGGGAGACCCAGGGAAGCTTTCTTT